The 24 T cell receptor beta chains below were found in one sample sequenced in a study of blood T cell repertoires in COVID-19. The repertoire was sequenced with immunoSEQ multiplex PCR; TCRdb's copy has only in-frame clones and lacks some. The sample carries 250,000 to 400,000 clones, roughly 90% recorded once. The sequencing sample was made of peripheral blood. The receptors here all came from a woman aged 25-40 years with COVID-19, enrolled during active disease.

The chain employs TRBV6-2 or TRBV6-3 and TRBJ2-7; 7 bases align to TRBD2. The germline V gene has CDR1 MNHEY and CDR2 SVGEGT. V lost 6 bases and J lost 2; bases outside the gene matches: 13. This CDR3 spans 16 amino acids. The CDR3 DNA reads TGTGCCAGCAGCCGGGACTACACCGATTACGCCTACGAGCAGTACTTC. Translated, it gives CASSRDYTDYAYEQYF.

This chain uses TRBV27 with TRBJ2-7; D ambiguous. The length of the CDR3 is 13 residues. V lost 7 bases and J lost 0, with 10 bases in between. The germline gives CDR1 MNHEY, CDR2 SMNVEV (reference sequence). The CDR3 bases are TGTGCCAGCAAACTACTTAACTCCTACGAGCAGTACTTC. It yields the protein CASKLLNSYEQYF.

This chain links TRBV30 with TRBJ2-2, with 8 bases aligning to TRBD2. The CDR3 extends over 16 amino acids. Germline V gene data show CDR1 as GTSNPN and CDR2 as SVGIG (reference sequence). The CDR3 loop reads CARGGTRTTNTGELFF. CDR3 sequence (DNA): TGTGCTCGCGGGGGGACACGGACGACGAACACCGGGGAGCTGTTTTTT.

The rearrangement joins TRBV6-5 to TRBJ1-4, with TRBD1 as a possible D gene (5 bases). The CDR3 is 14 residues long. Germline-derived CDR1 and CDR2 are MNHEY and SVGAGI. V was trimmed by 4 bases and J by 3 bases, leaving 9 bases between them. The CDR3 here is CASSWRGPNEKLFF. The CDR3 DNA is TGTGCCAGCAGTTGGAGGGGACCTAATGAAAAACTGTTTTTT.

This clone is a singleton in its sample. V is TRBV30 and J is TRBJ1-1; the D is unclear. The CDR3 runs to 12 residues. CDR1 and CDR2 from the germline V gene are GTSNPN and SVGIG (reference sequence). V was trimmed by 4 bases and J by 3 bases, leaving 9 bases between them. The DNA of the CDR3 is TGTGCCTGGACCGTGGAGGACACTGAAGCTTTCTTT. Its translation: CAWTVEDTEAFF.

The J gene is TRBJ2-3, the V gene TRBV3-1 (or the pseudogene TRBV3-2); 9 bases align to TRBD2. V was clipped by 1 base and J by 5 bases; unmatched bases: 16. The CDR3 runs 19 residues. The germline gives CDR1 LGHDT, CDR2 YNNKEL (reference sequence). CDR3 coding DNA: TGTGCCAGCAGCCAAGTCCCCTACTCGGTAGCGGGAGTGATAGATACGCAGTATTTT. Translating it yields CASSQVPYSVAGVIDTQYF.

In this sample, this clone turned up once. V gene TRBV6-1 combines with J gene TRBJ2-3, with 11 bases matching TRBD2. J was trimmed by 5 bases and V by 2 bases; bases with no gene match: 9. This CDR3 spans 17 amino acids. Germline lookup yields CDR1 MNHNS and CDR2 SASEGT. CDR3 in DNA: TGTGCCAGCAGTGAACTTCTGGGACTAGCGGACCGAGATACGCAGTATTTT. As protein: CASSELLGLADRDTQYF.

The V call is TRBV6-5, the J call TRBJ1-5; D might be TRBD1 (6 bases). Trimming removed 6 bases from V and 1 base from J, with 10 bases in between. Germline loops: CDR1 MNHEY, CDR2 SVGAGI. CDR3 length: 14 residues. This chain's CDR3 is CASRGRGSNQPQHF. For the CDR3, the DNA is TGTGCCAGCAGAGGGAGGGGGAGCAATCAGCCCCAGCATTTT.

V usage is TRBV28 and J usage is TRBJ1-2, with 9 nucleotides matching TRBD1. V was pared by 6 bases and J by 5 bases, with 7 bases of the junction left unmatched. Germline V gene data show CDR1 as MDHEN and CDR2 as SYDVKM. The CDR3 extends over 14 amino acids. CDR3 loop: CASRRDRGGYGYTF. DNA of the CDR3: TGTGCCAGCAGGCGAGACAGGGGGGGATATGGCTACACCTTC.

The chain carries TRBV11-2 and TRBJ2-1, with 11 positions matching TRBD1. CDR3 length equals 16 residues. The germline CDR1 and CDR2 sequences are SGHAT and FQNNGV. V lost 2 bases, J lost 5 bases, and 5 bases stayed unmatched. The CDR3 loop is CASSLRWGQGDNEQFF. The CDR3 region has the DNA TGTGCCAGCAGCTTAAGATGGGGACAGGGGGACAATGAGCAGTTCTTC. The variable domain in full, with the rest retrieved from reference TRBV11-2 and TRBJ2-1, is EAGVAQSPRYKIIEKRQSVAFWCNPISGHATLYWYQQILGQGPKLLIQFQNNGVVDDSQLPKDRFSAERLKGVDSTLKIQPAKLEDSAVYLCASSLRWGQGDNEQFFGPGTRLTVL.

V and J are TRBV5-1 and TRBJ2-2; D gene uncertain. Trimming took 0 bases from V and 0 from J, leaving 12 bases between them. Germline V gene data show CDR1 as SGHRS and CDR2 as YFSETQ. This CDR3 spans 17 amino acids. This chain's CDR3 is CASSLAAQATNTGELFF. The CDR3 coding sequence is TGCGCCAGCAGCTTGGCCGCGCAGGCAACGAACACCGGGGAGCTGTTTTTT. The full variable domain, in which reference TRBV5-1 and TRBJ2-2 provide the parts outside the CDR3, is KAGVTQTPRYLIKTRGQQVTLSCSPISGHRSVSWYQQTPGQGLQFLFEYFSETQRNKGNFPGRFSGRQFSNSRSEMNVSTLELGDSALYLCASSLAAQATNTGELFFGEGSRLTVL.

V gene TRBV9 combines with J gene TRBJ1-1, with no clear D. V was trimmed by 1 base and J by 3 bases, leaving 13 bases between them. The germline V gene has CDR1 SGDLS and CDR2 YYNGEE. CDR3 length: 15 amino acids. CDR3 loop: CASSVLAATHTEAFF. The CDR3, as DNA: TGTGCCAGCAGCGTATTAGCAGCAACCCACACTGAAGCTTTCTTT.

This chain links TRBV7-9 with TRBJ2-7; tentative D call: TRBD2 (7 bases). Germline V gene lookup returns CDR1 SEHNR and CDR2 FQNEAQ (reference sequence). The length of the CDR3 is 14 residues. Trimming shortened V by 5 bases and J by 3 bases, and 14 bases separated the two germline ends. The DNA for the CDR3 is TGTGCCAGCAGCCGGGGGCGGACTAGCTACGAGCAGTACTTC. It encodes CASSRGRTSYEQYF.

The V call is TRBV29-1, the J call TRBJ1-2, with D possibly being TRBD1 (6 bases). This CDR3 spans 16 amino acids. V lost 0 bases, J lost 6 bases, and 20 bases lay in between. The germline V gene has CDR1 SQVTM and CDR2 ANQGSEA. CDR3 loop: CSVEDHRWTDMNGYTF. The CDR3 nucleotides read TGCAGCGTTGAAGATCATCGATGGACAGATATGAATGGCTACACCTTC.

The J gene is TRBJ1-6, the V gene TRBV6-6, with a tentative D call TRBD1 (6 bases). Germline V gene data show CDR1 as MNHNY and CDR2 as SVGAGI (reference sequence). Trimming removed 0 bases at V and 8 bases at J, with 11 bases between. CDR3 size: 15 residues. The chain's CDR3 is CASSYSGTKYSPLHF. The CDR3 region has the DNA TGTGCCAGCAGTTACTCCGGGACAAAGTATTCACCCCTCCACTTT.

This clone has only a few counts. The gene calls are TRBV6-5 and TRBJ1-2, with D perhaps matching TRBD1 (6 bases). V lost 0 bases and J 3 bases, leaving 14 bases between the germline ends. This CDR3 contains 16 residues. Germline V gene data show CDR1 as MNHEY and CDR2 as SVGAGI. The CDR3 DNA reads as TGTGCCAGCAGTTACTCCTTCGGGGACACAGACTATGGCTACACCTTC. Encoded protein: CASSYSFGDTDYGYTF.

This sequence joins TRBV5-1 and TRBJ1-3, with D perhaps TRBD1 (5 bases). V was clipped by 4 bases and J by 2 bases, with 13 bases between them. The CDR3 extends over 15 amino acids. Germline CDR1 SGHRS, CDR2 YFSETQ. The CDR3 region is CASSEIGGAGNTIYF. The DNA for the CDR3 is TGCGCCAGCAGCGAAATTGGGGGGGCTGGAAACACCATATATTTT.

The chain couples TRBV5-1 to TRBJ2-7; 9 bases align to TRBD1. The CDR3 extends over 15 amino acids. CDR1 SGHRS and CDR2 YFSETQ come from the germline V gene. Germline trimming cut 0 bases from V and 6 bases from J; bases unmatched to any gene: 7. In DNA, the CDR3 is TGCGCCAGCAGCTTGGCCGGGACAGGGTATTCCGAGCAGTACTTC. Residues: CASSLAGTGYSEQYF.

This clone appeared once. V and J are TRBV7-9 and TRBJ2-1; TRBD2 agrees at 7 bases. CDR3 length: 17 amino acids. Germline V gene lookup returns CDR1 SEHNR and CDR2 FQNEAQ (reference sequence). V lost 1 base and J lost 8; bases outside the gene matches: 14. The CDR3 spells CASSLVAGEPGGYEQFF. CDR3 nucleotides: TGTGCCAGCAGCTTAGTTGCGGGAGAGCCCGGCGGCTATGAGCAGTTCTTC. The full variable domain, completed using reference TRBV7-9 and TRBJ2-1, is DTGVSQNPRHKITKRGQNVTFRCDPISEHNRLYWYRQTLGQGPEFLTYFQNEAQLEKSRLLSDRFSAERPKGSFSTLEIQRTEQGDSAMYLCASSLVAGEPGGYEQFFGPGTRLTVL.

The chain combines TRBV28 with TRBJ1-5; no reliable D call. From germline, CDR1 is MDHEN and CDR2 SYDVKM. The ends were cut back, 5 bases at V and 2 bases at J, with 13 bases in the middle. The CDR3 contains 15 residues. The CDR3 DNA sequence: TGTGCCAGCAGTCCCGACTCGAGGGGCAATCAGCCCCAGCATTTT. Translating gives CASSPDSRGNQPQHF.

The CDR3 loop is CASSQFSPGGTEAFF. The DNA for the CDR3 is TGTGCCAGCAGCCAATTTAGCCCGGGGGGCACTGAAGCTTTCTTT. V and J are TRBV3-1 (or the pseudogene TRBV3-2) and TRBJ1-1; perhaps TRBD1 as D (5 bases). The CDR3 runs 15 residues. Germline V gives CDR1 LGHDT, CDR2 YNNKEL (reference sequence). Between the trimmed V and J ends, which lost 2 bases and 4 bases, there was a span of 14 bases.

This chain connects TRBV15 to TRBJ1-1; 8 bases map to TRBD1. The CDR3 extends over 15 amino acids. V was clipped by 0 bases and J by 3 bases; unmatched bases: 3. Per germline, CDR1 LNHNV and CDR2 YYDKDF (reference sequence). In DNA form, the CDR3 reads TGTGCCACCAGCAGAGATCAGGGGGCGGACACTGAAGCTTTCTTT. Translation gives CATSRDQGADTEAFF.

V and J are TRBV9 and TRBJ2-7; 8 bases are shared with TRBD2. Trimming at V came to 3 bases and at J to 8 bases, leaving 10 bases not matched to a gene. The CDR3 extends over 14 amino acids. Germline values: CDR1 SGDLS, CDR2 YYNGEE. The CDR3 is CASSGTSGPTQQYF. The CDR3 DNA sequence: TGTGCCAGCAGCGGAACTAGCGGTCCAACCCAGCAGTACTTC.

The CDR3 DNA sequence: TGTGCCAGCAGCTTGAATCCTGGTCTAGAGGTGTACTTC. Translating gives CASSLNPGLEVYF. This chain uses TRBV5-6 with TRBJ2-5; D gene ambiguous. There are 13 residues in the CDR3. Germline CDR1 is SGHDT and CDR2 is YYEEEE. V lost 1 base to trimming and J lost 13 bases, with 17 bases between them.